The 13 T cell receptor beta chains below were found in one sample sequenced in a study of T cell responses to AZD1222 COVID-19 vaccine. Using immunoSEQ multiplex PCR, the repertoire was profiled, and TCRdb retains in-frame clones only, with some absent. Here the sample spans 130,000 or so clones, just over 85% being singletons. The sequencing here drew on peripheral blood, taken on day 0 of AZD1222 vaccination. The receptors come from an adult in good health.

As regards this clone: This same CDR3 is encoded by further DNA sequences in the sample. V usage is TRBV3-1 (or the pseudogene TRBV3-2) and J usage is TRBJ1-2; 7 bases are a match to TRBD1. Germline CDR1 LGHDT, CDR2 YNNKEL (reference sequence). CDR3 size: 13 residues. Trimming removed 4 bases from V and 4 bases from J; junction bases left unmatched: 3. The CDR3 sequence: CASSPWDSYGYTF. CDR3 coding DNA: TGTGCCAGCAGCCCTTGGGACAGCTATGGCTACACCTTC.

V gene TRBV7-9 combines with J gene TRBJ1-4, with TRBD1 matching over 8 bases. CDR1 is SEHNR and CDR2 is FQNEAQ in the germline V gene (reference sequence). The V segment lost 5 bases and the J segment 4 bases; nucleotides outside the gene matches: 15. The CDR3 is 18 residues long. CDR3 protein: CASSKGGNVGQVNEKLFF. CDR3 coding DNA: TGTGCCAGCAGCAAGGGGGGTAATGTGGGACAGGTTAATGAAAAACTGTTTTTT.

CDR3 bases: TGTGCCAGTAGTGGACCTTCTAATGAAAAACTGTTTTTT. Its protein product is CASSGPSNEKLFF. The V and J genes are TRBV19 and TRBJ1-4; D is undetermined. The CDR3 totals 13 residues. Germline assignment: CDR1 LNHDA and CDR2 SQIVND (reference sequence). V lost 5 bases, J lost 3 bases, and 7 bases lay in between.

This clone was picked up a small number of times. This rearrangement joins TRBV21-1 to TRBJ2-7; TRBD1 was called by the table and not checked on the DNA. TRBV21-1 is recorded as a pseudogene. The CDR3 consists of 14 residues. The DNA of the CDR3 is TGTGCCAGCACCGAGGGACAGGGGAACTACGAGCAGTACTTC. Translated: CASTEGQGNYEQYF.

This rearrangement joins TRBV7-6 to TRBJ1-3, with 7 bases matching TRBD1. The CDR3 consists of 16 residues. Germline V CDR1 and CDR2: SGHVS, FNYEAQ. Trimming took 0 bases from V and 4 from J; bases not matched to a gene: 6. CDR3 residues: CASSLAGGLQGNTIYF. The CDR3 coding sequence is TGTGCCAGCAGCTTAGCAGGGGGCCTCCAAGGAAACACCATATATTTT.

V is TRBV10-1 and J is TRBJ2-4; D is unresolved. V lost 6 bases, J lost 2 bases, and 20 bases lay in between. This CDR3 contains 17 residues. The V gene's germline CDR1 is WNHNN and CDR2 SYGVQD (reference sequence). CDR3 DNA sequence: TGCGCCAGCAGGGGGTTGAGACTCAGGAAGCCCAAAAACATTCAGTACTTC. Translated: CASRGLRLRKPKNIQYF.

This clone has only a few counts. The CDR3 here is CASSSGTLGNTIYF. The CDR3 DNA reads TGTGCCTCGTCGTCCGGGACTCTGGGAAACACCATATATTTT. V is TRBV30 and J is TRBJ1-3; possible D gene TRBD1, 5 bases. The CDR3 is made up of 14 amino acids. The ends were cut back, 7 bases at V and 4 bases at J, with 17 bases in the middle. The V gene's germline CDR1 is GTSNPN and CDR2 SVGIG (reference sequence).

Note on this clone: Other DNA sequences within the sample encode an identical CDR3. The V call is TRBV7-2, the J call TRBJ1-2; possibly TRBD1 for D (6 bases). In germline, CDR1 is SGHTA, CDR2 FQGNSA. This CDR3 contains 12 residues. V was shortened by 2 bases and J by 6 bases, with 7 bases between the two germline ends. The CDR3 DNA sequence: TGTGCCAGCAGCTTAAGGGGGGATGGCTACACCTTC. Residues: CASSLRGDGYTF.

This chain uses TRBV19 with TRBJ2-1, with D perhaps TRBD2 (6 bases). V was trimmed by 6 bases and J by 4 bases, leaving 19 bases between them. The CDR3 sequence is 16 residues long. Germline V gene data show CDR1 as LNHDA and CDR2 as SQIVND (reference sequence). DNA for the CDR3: TGTGCCAGTAGCGAAAAGGGTGTCGGGGGATACAATGAGCAGTTCTTC. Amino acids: CASSEKGVGGYNEQFF.

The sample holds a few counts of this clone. Here the CDR3 DNA reads TGTGCCAGCAGCTTCACGGGGGACACCTACAATGAGCAGTTCTTC. Translation gives CASSFTGDTYNEQFF. This chain joins TRBV11-2 and TRBJ2-1; D is possibly TRBD1 or TRBD2 (6 bases each). Germline V CDR1 and CDR2: SGHAT, FQNNGV. Trimming cost V 3 bases and J 2 bases, with 11 bases left between them. There are 15 residues in the CDR3.

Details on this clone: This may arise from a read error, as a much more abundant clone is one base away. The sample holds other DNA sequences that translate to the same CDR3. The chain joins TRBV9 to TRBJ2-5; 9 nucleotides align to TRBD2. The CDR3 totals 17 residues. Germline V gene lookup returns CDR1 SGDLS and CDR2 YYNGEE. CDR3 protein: CARSVRRGGPLQETQYF. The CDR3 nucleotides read TGTGCCCGCAGCGTACGGCGGGGGGGGCCCTTACAAGAGACCCAGTACTTC.

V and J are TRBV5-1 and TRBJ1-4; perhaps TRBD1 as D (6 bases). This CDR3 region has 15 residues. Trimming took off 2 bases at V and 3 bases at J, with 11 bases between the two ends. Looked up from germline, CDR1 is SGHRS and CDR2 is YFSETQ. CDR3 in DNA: TGCGCCAGCAGCTTAGGGGGTCTCCCTAATGAAAAACTGTTTTTT. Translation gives CASSLGGLPNEKLFF.

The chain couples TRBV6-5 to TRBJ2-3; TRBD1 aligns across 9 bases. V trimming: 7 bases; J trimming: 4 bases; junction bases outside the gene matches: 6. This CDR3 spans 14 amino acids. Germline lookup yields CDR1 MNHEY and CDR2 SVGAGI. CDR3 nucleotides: TGTGCCAGCAACCGGACAGGGGAATCAGATACGCAGTATTTT. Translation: CASNRTGESDTQYF.